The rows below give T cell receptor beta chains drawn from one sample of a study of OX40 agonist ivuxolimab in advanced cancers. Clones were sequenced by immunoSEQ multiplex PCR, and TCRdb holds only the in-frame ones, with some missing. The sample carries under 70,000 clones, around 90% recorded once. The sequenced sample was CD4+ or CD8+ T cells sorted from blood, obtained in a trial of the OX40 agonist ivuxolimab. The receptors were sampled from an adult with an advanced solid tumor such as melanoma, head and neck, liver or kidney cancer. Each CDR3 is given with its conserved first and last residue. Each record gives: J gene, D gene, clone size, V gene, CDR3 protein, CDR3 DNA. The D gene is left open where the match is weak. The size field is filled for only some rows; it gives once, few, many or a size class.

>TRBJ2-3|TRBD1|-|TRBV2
CASSQGARTDTQYF
TGTGCCAGCAGCCAGGGGGCGCGCACAGATACGCAGTATTTT
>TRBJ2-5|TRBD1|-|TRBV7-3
CASSPPGTGGLPETQYF
TGTGCCAGCAGCCCACCAGGGACAGGGGGCTTACCAGAGACCCAGTACTTC
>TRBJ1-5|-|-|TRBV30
CAWNLRTGNQPQHF
TGTGCCTGGAATTTACGGACGGGCAATCAGCCCCAGCATTTT
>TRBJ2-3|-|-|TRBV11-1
CASSFSDTQYF
TGTGCCAGCAGCTTTTCAGATACGCAGTATTTT
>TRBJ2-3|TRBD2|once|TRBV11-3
CASSAGLASTDTQYF
TGTGCCAGCAGCGCGGGACTAGCCAGCACAGATACGCAGTATTTT
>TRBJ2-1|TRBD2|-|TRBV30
CACLPGLAGRGEQFF
TGTGCCTGCCTCCCGGGACTAGCGGGGAGGGGTGAGCAGTTCTTC
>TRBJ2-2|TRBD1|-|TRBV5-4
CASSATTGGIGELFF
TGTGCCAGCAGCGCAACGACAGGGGGAATCGGGGAGCTGTTTTTT
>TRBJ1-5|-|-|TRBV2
CASNGRGGSQPQHF
TGTGCCAGCAACGGACGGGGGGGAAGTCAGCCCCAGCATTTT
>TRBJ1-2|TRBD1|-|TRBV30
CASGQGSKGWSYTF
TGTGCCTCTGGACAGGGATCGAAAGGATGGAGCTACACCTTC
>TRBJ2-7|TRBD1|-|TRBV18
CASSPRVGTGRYEQYF
TGTGCCAGCTCACCACGAGTCGGGACAGGGAGGTACGAGCAGTACTTC
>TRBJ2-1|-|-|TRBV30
CAWSPWGLLLEQFF
TGTGCCTGGAGTCCCTGGGGACTGCTACTTGAGCAGTTCTTC
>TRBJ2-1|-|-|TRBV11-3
CASSISSTYNEQFF
TGTGCCAGCAGCATTAGCAGCACATACAATGAGCAGTTCTTC
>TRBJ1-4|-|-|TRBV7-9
CASSLQGEEKLFF
TGTGCCAGCAGCTTGCAAGGAGAGGAGAAACTGTTTTTT
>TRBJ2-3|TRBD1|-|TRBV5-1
CASSLEGTGRFTDTQYF
TGCGCCAGCAGCTTGGAGGGGACAGGGCGTTTCACAGATACGCAGTATTTT
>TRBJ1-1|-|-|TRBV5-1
CASSSPQPNTEAFF
TGCGCCAGCAGCTCACCCCAGCCGAACACTGAAGCTTTCTTT
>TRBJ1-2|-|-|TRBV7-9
CASSLAGGSNYGYTF
TGTGCCAGCAGCTTAGCAGGAGGCTCTAACTATGGCTACACCTTC
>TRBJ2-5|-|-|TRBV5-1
CASSPVGGLPETQYF
TGCGCCAGCAGCCCAGTGGGGGGGCTCCCAGAGACCCAGTACTTC
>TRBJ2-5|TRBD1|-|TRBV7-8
CASSIRDRKETQYF
TGTGCCAGCAGCATCCGGGACAGAAAAGAGACCCAGTACTTC
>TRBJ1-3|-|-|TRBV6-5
CASSYPGSGNTIYF
TGTGCCAGCAGTTACCCAGGGTCTGGAAACACCATATATTTT
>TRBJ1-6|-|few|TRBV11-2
CASSLGQRSLHF
TGTGCCAGCAGCTTAGGTCAGAGGTCTCTCCACTTT